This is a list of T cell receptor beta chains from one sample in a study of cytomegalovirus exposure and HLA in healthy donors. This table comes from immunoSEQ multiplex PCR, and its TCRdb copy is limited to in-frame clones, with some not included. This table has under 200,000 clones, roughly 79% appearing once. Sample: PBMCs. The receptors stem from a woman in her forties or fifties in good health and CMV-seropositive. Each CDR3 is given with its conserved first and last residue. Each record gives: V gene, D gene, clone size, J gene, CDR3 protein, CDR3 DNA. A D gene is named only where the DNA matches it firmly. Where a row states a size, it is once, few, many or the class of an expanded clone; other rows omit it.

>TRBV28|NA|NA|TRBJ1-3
CASSSEASGVGNTIYF
TGTGCCAGCAGTTCGGAGGCATCAGGGGTTGGAAACACCATATATTTT
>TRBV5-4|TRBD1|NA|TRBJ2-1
CASSFGQGSYNEQFF
TGTGCCAGCAGCTTCGGACAGGGGAGTTACAATGAGCAGTTCTTC
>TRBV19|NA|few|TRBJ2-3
CASTPWGSRADTQYF
TGTGCCAGTACCCCCTGGGGCAGCAGAGCAGATACGCAGTATTTT
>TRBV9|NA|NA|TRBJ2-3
CASAGVPASTDTQYF
TGTGCCAGCGCAGGGGTCCCTGCTAGCACAGATACGCAGTATTTT
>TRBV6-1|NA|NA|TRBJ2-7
CASSQGFGATYEQYF
TGTGCCAGCAGCCAGGGATTTGGGGCAACCTACGAGCAGTACTTC
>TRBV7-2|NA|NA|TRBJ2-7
CASSLTRISYEQYF
TGTGCCAGCAGCTTAACCCGAATTTCCTACGAGCAGTACTTC
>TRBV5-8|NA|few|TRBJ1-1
CASSLGFIPETGSAFF
TGTGCCAGCAGCTTGGGATTCATCCCAGAGACAGGCTCAGCTTTCTTT
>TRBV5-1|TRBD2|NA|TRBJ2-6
CASSQGPVYGGANGLTF
TGCGCCAGCAGCCAGGGACCTGTTTACGGGGGGGCCAACGGCCTGACTTTC
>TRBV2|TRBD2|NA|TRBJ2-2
CASRPGLAGGAGELFF
TGTGCCAGCAGACCCGGACTAGCGGGGGGGGCCGGGGAGCTGTTTTTT
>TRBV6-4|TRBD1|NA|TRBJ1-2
CASSEAPGGYGYTF
TGTGCCAGCAGTGAGGCCCCAGGGGGCTATGGCTACACCTTC
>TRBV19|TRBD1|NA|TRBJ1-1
CASSKDRGGPNTEAFF
TGTGCCAGTAGTAAGGACAGGGGAGGACCGAACACTGAAGCTTTCTTT
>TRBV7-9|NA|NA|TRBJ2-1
CASSVGEGPPQFF
TGTGCCAGCAGCGTAGGCGAGGGCCCCCCCCAGTTCTTC
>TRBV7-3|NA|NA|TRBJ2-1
CASSPSPDSYNEQFF
TGTGCCAGCAGCCCTAGCCCGGACTCCTACAATGAGCAGTTCTTC
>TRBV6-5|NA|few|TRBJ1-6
CASSGSSYNSPLHF
TGTGCCAGCAGTGGTAGCTCCTATAATTCACCCCTCCACTTT
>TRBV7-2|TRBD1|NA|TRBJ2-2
CASSFRDRDTGELFF
TGTGCCAGCAGCTTCCGGGACAGGGATACCGGGGAGCTGTTTTTT
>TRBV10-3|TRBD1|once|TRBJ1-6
CAISPTGGRNNSPLHF
TGTGCCATCAGTCCCACAGGGGGGCGAAATAATTCACCCCTCCACTTT
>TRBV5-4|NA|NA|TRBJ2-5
CASSTVQGRGYQETQYF
TGTGCCAGCAGCACCGTGCAGGGGAGAGGGTACCAAGAGACCCAGTACTTC
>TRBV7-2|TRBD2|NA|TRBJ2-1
CASSLDLSGGPDEQFF
TGTGCCAGCAGCTTAGATCTTTCGGGAGGCCCTGATGAGCAGTTCTTC
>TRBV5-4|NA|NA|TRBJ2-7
CASSLGSGSYEQYF
TGTGCCAGCAGCTTGGGGTCAGGGTCCTACGAGCAGTACTTC
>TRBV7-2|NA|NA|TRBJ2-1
CASSLVRGNEQFF
TGTGCCAGCAGCTTAGTCCGGGGCAATGAGCAGTTCTTC
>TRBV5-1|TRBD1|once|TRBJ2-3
CASRRGQGDADTQYF
TGCGCCAGCAGGCGGGGACAGGGGGACGCAGATACGCAGTATTTT
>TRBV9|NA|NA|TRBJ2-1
CASGTHEGRYNEQFF
TGTGCCAGCGGCACCCACGAGGGTCGATACAATGAGCAGTTCTTC
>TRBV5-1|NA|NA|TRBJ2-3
CASSLGGTRTDTQYF
TGCGCCAGCAGCTTGGGTGGGACTCGGACAGATACGCAGTATTTT
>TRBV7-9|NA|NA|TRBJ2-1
CASSSSDSSYNEQFF
TGTGCCAGCAGCTCATCAGACAGCTCCTACAATGAGCAGTTCTTC
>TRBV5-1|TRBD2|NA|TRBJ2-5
CASSRREGGLETQYF
TGCGCCAGCAGCCGACGGGAGGGCGGGTTGGAGACCCAGTACTTC
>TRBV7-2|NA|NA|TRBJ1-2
CASSPETANYGHTF
TGTGCCAGCAGCCCTGAGACAGCGAACTATGGCCACACCTTC
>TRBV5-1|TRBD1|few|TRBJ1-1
CASSSGQAGGAFF
TGCGCCAGCAGCTCGGGACAGGCAGGGGGGGCTTTCTTT
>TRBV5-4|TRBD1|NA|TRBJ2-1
CASSSGTGGPHNEQFF
TGTGCCAGCAGCTCCGGGACAGGGGGCCCCCACAATGAGCAGTTCTTC
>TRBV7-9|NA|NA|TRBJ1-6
CASSQQGMGTPLHF
TGTGCCAGCTCCCAGCAGGGTATGGGCACACCCCTCCACTTT
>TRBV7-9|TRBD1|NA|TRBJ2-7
CASSYRTGDGEQYF
TGTGCCAGCAGCTACAGGACAGGGGACGGCGAGCAGTACTTC
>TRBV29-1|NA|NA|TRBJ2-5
CSVAPSQGQETQYF
TGCAGCGTTGCACCCTCACAGGGCCAAGAGACCCAGTACTTC